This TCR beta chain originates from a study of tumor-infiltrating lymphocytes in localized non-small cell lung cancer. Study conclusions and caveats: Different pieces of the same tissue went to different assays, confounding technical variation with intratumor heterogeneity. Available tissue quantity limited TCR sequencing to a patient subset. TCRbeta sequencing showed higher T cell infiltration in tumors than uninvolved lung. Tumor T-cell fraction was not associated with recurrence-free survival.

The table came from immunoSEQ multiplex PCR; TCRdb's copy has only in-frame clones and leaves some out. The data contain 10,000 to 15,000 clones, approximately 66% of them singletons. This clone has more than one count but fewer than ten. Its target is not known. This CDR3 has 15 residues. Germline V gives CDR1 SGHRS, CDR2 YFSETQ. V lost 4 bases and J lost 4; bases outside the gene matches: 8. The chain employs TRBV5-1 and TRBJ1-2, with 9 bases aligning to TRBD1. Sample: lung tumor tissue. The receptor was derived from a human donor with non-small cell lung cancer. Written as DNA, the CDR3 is TGCGCCAGCAGCCCAACAGGGGGCGCAGGCTATGGCTACACCTTC. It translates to CASSPTGGAGYGYTF.